The 19 T cell receptor beta chains below were found in one sample sequenced in a study of blood T cells in healthy people across ages (dated by TCRdb to the mid-2010s). Receptor amplification or capture employed 5' RACE. The sample was run on an Illumina HiSeq 2500. The second PCR ran for about 6 to 12 cycles and used a J-beta primer mix along with a sample-barcoded 5' primer. TCRdb reanalyzed the raw reads on its own, using fastp at Q25 for trimming and MiXCR for clone calling, and kept in-frame beta chains. Each entry merges the rows of one CDR3 protein and shows their most common DNA and genes. The sample table lists roughly 650,000 distinct CDR3 sequences, 32% of them with a count of one. The ten largest clones add up to 15% of the sample. Sample: blood. These TCRs come from a woman of 80 years or more in good health. Donor details come from another sample of the same person, matched by shared clones.

This clonotype was counted a few times. CDR3 amino acids: CASSQDSAGRNEKLFF. The CDR3 bases are TGTGCCAGCAGCCAAGATTCTGCAGGCCGTAATGAAAAACTGTTTTTT. The chain has TRBV3-1 and TRBJ1-4; D not certain. The germline V gene encodes CDR1 LGHDT and CDR2 YNNKEL (reference sequence). Deletions cut 0 bases from V and 4 bases from J, with 12 bases between. The CDR3 totals 16 residues.

This clonotype was seen more than once but under ten times. This clone may be a read error of a much larger clone one base away. The chain employs TRBV6-5 and TRBJ2-5; TRBD1 agrees at 8 bases. The J segment lost 9 bases and the V segment lost 4 bases, leaving 13 bases of the junction unmatched. The CDR3 totals 15 residues. From germline, CDR1 is MNHEY and CDR2 SVGAGI. In DNA form, the CDR3 reads TGTGCCAGCAGTTGGCAGGGGGCAGGTTGGGAGGCCCAGTACTTC. It is translated as CASSWQGAGWEAQYF.

The chain joins TRBV3-1 to TRBJ2-4, with 12 bases identical to TRBD2. Looked up from germline, CDR1 is LGHDT and CDR2 is YNNKEL (reference sequence). The length of the CDR3 is 17 residues. Losses at the gene ends were 7 bases for V and 6 bases for J; bases not matched to a gene: 13. CDR3 nucleotides: TGTGCCAGCAACCACAGAGGACTAGCGGGGAGACGAAACATTCAGTACTTC. Translating gives CASNHRGLAGRRNIQYF. Full variable domain (remainder filled in from reference TRBV3-1 and TRBJ2-4): DTAVSQTPKYLVTQMGNDKSIKCEQNLGHDTMYWYKQDSKKFLKIMFSYNNKELIINETVPNRFSPKSPDKAHLNLHINSLELGDSAVYFCASNHRGLAGRRNIQYFGAGTRLSVL.

As for this clonotype: Being one base from a much bigger clone, this may be a read error. The V gene is TRBV10-3, the J gene TRBJ2-7, with TRBD1 as a possible D gene (6 bases). In germline, CDR1 is ENHRY, CDR2 SYGVKD. The CDR3 totals 14 residues. This CDR3 is CVITRTASSYEQYF. The CDR3 nucleotides are TGTGTCATCACCCGGACAGCCAGCTCCTACGAGCAGTACTTC.

Ten or more counts support this clonotype. The gene calls are TRBV7-2 and TRBJ1-4, with 9 positions matching TRBD1. The junction had 10 bases not matched to a gene; V was cut back by 3 bases and J by 8 bases. CDR1 is SGHTA and CDR2 is FQGNSA in the germline V gene. There are 16 residues in the CDR3. CDR3 nucleotide sequence: TGTGCCAGCAGCTTTTCGGGACAGGGAAGAAAGGAAAAACTGTTTTTT. Translating it yields CASSFSGQGRKEKLFF.

This clonotype was observed once. The chain combines TRBV23-1 with TRBJ2-7, with D uncertain. TRBV23-1 is labeled an ORF, and its function is uncertain. This CDR3 contains 15 residues. Trimming shortened V by 4 bases and J by 0 bases, and 13 bases separated the two germline ends. CDR3 nucleotide sequence: TGCGCCAGCAGTCGGTTGAGCCCGACCTCCTACGAGCAGTACTTC. It translates to CASSRLSPTSYEQYF.

This chain's CDR3 is CSVTNRNTGELFF. The CDR3 DNA sequence: TGCAGTGTCACGAACAGGAACACCGGGGAGCTGTTTTTT. The chain links TRBV20-1 to TRBJ2-2; D call uncertain. The CDR3 totals 13 residues. V lost 7 bases to trimming and J lost 1 base, with 10 bases between them. Germline loops: CDR1 DFQATT, CDR2 SNEGSKA (reference sequence).

A few counts support this clonotype. A much larger clone lies a single base off, so this may be a read error. The chain joins TRBV5-1 to TRBJ2-3; D is unclear. Germline-derived CDR1 and CDR2 are SGHRS and YFSETQ. The CDR3 runs to 15 residues. Trimming removed 0 bases at V and 0 bases at J, with 8 bases between. The CDR3 spells CASSLGAPSTDTQYF. CDR3 bases: TGCGCCAGCAGCTTGGGGGCGCCCAGCACAGATACGCAGTATTTT.

V and J are TRBV20-1 and TRBJ1-2; tentative D call: TRBD1 (5 bases). Between the trimmed V and J ends, which lost 4 bases and 5 bases, there was a span of 14 bases. CDR3 size: 13 residues. CDR1 DFQATT and CDR2 SNEGSKA come from the germline V gene (reference sequence). CDR3 sequence: CSAIVGDGYGYTF. CDR3 in DNA: TGCAGTGCTATTGTTGGGGACGGTTATGGCTACACCTTC.

Notes on this clonotype: A read error may explain this, as a much larger clone is one base away. The rearrangement joins TRBV5-5 to TRBJ2-7, with TRBD1 matching 9 bases. The J call is uncertain, as TRBJ2-5 better fits the DNA end. The CDR3 consists of 14 residues. The germline V gene encodes CDR1 SGHKS and CDR2 YYEKEE (reference sequence). The CDR3 coding sequence is TGTGCCGGCAGCCTTTGGACAGGGGATGGGACCCAGTACTTC. Amino acids: CAGSLWTGDGTQYF.

This clonotype was picked up many times. This chain joins TRBV7-9 and TRBJ1-2; D unresolved. Per the germline V gene, CDR1 is SEHNR and CDR2 is FQNEAQ (reference sequence). This CDR3 is 15 amino acids long. Trimming took off 5 bases at V and 2 bases at J, with 15 bases between the two ends. CDR3 coding DNA: TGTGCCAGCAGCCTCGGGTCCCCACAGAACTATGGCTACACCTTC. This sequence encodes CASSLGSPQNYGYTF.

This rearrangement joins TRBV30 to TRBJ2-7, with D possibly being TRBD1 (6 bases). Trimming stripped 2 bases from V and 3 bases from J, with 8 bases between. This CDR3 region has 12 residues. Per germline, CDR1 GTSNPN and CDR2 SVGIG (reference sequence). CDR3: CAWSRDIYEQYF. The CDR3 nucleotides read TGTGCCTGGAGTCGGGACATCTACGAGCAGTACTTC.

The rearrangement joins TRBV28 to TRBJ1-1; maybe TRBD1 (5 bases). Germline CDR1 and CDR2: MDHEN and SYDVKM. V gave up 3 bases and J gave up 5 bases, with 16 bases separating them. The CDR3 consists of 15 residues. CDR3 sequence reads: CASSFYFQGRTEAFF. In DNA, the CDR3 is TGTGCCAGCAGTTTTTATTTTCAGGGTAGGACTGAAGCTTTCTTT.

This clonotype was observed a few times. The chain couples TRBV3-1 to TRBJ2-3, with no clear D. With 3 bases removed from V and 6 bases from J, the gap between germline ends came to 7 bases. The germline CDR1 and CDR2 sequences are LGHDT and YNNKEL (reference sequence). This CDR3 is 12 amino acids long. DNA for the CDR3: TGTGCCAGCAGCCAGTCGGCGGATACGCAGTATTTT. Its protein is CASSQSADTQYF.

J is TRBJ1-5 and V is TRBV20-1, with 10 bases that match TRBD1. V was pared by 1 base and J by 1 base, with 7 bases of the junction left unmatched. The CDR3 is made up of 17 amino acids. Germline CDR1 reads DFQATT; CDR2 reads SNEGSKA (reference sequence). Written as DNA, the CDR3 is TGCAGTGCTAGAGGCCTCGGGACAGGGGCCAGCAATCAGCCCCAGCATTTT. This codes for CSARGLGTGASNQPQHF.

The rearrangement uses TRBV6-5 and TRBJ2-3; D gene ambiguous. The CDR3 runs to 11 residues. Trimming removed 4 bases at V and 6 bases at J, with 5 bases between. The germline V gene encodes CDR1 MNHEY and CDR2 SVGAGI. CDR3 in DNA: TGTGCCAGCAGTTCCTACGATACGCAGTATTTT. Protein product: CASSSYDTQYF.

The gene calls are TRBV5-1 and TRBJ1-2; 11 bases are a match to TRBD1. The germline CDR1 and CDR2 sequences are SGHRS and YFSETQ. CDR3 length: 15 amino acids. Losses at the gene ends were 4 bases for V and 5 bases for J; bases not matched to a gene: 7. The CDR3: CASSPGQGDGYGYTF. DNA of the CDR3: TGCGCCAGCAGCCCGGGACAGGGGGATGGATATGGCTACACCTTC.

This clonotype was found many times. The V gene is TRBV11-2, the J gene TRBJ2-1, with TRBD1 matching over 8 bases. Germline V gene lookup returns CDR1 SGHAT and CDR2 FQNNGV. The CDR3 runs 16 residues. The trim removed 1 base at V and 6 bases at J, leaving 8 bases unmatched. The CDR3 sequence: CASSLGWAGGFNEQFF. The CDR3 DNA reads TGTGCCAGCAGCTTAGGGTGGGCAGGGGGCTTCAATGAGCAGTTCTTC.

This clonotype was seen repeatedly, ten times or more. The chain carries TRBV2 and TRBJ2-3; D is unresolved. This CDR3 spans 13 amino acids. Trimming left V 8 bases short and J 4 bases short, with 13 bases between. The germline CDR1 and CDR2 sequences are SNHLY and FYNNEI. The CDR3 spells CASGLDWADTQYF. In nucleotides, the CDR3 is TGTGCCAGCGGTTTAGATTGGGCAGATACGCAGTATTTT.